This TCR beta chain was documented in a study of T cells in Graves' hyperthyroidism and ophthalmopathy. The CDR3 extends over 16 amino acids. With 0 bases clipped from V and 1 base from J, the junction kept 3 bases outside the gene matches. Germline V lookup: CDR1 SGHRS, CDR2 YFSETQ. This clonotype was recorded at least ten times. The source material, RNA transcripts, was used to amplify TCR beta CDR3 regions. HTBI primers drove first-round RT-PCR of the TCR CDR3. TCRdb re-derived calls from the multiplex PCR reads in MiXCR, one entry per CDR3 protein. The data show about 300,000 distinct CDR3 sequences, with approximately 15% seen just once and 6.5% to 10% held by the top ten.

The source is a woman in her thirties or forties with Graves' hyperthyroidism. V gene TRBV5-1 combines with J gene TRBJ1-1; 10 bases match TRBD1. Sequencing input: blood. As DNA, the CDR3 is TGCGCCAGCAGCTTGGGGGACAGGGGAGGGAACACTGAAGCTTTCTTT. This translates into CASSLGDRGGNTEAFF.